A single T cell receptor beta chain is shown here with its context. Per germline, CDR1 GTSNPN and CDR2 SVGIG (reference sequence). There are 15 residues in the CDR3. Trimming pared 2 bases from V and 3 bases from J, leaving 14 bases between. The data were taken from a study of T cell responses to AZD1222 COVID-19 vaccine. Method: immunoSEQ multiplex PCR; TCRdb's copy keeps in-frame clones and lacks some. The sample yields 75,000 to 90,000 clones, roughly nine tenths seen once. The chain is built from TRBV30 and TRBJ1-5; D is ambiguous. The origin of this receptor is an adult in good health. Sequenced material: peripheral blood, taken on day 0 of AZD1222 vaccination. The CDR3 DNA reads TGTGCCTGGAGTCAGGTCGGACGGAACAATCAGCCCCAGCATTTT. Its translation is CAWSQVGRNNQPQHF.